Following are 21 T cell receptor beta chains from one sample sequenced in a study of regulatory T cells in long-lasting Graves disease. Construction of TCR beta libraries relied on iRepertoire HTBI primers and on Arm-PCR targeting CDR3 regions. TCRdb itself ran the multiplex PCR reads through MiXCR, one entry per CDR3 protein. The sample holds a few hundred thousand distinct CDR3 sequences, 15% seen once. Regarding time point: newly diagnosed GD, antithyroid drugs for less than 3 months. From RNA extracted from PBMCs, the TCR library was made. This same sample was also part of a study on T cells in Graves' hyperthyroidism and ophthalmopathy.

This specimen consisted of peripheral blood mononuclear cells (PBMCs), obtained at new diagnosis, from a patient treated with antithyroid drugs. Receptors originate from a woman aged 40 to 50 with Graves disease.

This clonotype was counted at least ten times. The CDR3 protein is CATSDPDASGVNEQFF. The CDR3 DNA reads as TGTGCCACCAGTGATCCCGACGCTAGCGGGGTTAATGAGCAGTTCTTC. The chain has TRBV24-1 and TRBJ2-1; TRBD2 matches 9 bases. V gave up 3 bases and J gave up 7 bases; unmatched junction bases: 9. The CDR3 spans 16 residues. Germline CDR1 KGHDR, CDR2 SFDVKD.

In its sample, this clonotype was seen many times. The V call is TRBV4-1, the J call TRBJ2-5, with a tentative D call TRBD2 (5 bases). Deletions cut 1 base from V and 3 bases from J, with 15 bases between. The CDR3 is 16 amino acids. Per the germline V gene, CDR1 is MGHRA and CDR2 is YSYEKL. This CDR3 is CASSQVAGVVEETQYF. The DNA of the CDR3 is TGCGCCAGCAGCCAAGTTGCCGGGGTAGTTGAAGAGACCCAGTACTTC.

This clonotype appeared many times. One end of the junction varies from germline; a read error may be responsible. The CDR3 here is CASSLSGEVPSYEQYF. The CDR3, as DNA: TGTGCCAGCAGCTTATCCGGTGAGGTACCCTCCTACGAGCAGTACTTC. The chain is built from TRBV28 and TRBJ2-7; D not certain. This CDR3 region has 16 residues. Germline lookup yields CDR1 MDHEN and CDR2 SYDVKM.

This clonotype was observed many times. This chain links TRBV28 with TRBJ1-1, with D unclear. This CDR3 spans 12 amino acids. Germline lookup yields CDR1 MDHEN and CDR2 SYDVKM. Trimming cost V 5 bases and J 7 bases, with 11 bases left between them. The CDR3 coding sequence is TGTGCCAGCAGTGCTCAACCTCTTGAAGCTTTCTTT. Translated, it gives CASSAQPLEAFF. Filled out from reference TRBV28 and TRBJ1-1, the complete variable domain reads DVKVTQSSRYLVKRTGEKVFLECVQDMDHENMFWYRQDPGLGLRLIYFSYDVKMKEKGDIPEGYSVSREKKERFSLILESASTNQTSMYLCASSAQPLEAFFGQGTRLTVV.

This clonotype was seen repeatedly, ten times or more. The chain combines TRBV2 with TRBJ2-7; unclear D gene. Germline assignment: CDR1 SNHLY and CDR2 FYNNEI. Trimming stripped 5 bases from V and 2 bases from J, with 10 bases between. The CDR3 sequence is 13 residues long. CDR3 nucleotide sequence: TGTGCCAGCAGTCCGAGTACGGCCTACGAGCAGTACTTC. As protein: CASSPSTAYEQYF.

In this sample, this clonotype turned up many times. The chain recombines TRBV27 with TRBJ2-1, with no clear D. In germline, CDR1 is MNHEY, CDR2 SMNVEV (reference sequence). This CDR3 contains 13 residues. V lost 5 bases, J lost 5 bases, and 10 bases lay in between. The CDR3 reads CASSTQWDNEQFF. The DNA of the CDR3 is TGTGCCAGCAGTACACAATGGGACAATGAGCAGTTCTTC.

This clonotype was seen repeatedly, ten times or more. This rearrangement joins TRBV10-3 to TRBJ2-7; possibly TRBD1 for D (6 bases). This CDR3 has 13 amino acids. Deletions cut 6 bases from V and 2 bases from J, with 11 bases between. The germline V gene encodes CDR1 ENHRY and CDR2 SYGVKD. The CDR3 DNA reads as TGTGCCATCAGCCGGGACACCGCCTACGAGCAGTACTTC. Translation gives CAISRDTAYEQYF.

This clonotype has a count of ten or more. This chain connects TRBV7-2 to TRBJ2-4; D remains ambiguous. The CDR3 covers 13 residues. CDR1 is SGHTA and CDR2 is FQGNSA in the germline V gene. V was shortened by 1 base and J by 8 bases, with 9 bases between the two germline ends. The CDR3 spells CASSLGIWDIQYF. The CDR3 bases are TGTGCCAGCAGCTTAGGGATATGGGACATTCAGTACTTC.

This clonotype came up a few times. CDR3 DNA sequence: TGTGCCAGCAGCTTGGACCCTAGATGGGATGAGCAGTTCTTC. Protein: CASSLDPRWDEQFF. J is TRBJ2-1 and V is TRBV5-4; the D is unclear. Trimming removed 0 bases from V and 8 bases from J, with 12 bases in between. The length of the CDR3 is 14 residues. Germline CDR1 SGHNT, CDR2 YYREEE (reference sequence).

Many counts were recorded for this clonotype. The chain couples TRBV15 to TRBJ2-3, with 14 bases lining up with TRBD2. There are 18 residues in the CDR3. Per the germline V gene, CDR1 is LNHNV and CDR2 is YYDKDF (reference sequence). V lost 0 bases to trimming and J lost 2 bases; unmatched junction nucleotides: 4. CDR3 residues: CATSRDGGLAGVTDTQYF. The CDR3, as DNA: TGTGCCACCAGCAGAGATGGGGGACTAGCGGGAGTCACAGATACGCAGTATTTT. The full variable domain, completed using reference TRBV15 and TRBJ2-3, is DAMVIQNPRYQVTQFGKPVTLSCSQTLNHNVMYWYQQKSSQAPKLLFHYYDKDFNNEADTPDNFQSRRPNTSFCFLDIRSPGLGDTAMYLCATSRDGGLAGVTDTQYFGPGTRLTVL.

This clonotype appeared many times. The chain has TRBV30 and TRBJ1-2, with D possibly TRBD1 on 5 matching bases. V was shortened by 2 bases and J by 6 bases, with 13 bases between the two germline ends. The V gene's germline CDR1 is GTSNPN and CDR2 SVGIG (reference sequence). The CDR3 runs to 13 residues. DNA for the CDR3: TGTGCCTGGAGTCGGGCAGGGCCGGATGGCTACACCTTC. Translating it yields CAWSRAGPDGYTF.

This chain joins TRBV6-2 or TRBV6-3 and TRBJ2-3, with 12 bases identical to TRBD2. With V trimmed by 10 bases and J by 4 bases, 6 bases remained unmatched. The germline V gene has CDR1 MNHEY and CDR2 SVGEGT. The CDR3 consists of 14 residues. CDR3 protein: CATRTSGVADTQYF. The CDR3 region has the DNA TGTGCCACCCGGACTAGCGGGGTGGCAGATACGCAGTATTTT.

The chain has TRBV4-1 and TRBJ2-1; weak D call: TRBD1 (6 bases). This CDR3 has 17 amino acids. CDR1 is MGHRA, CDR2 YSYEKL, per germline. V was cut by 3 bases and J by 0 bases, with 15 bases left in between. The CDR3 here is CASSHRLTGLSYNEQFF. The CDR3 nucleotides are TGCGCCAGCAGCCACAGATTGACAGGCCTCTCCTACAATGAGCAGTTCTTC.

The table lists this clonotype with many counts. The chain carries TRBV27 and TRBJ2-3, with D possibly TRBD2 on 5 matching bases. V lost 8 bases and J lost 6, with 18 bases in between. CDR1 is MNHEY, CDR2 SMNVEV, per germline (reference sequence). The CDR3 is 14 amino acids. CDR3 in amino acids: CASGSRNRGDTQYF. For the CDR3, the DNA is TGTGCCAGCGGATCGCGGAACCGCGGGGATACGCAGTATTTT.

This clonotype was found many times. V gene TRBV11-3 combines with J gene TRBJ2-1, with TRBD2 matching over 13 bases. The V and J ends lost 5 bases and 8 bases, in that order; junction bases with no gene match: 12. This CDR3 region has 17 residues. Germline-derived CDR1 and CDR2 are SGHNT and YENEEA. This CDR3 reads CASSTQLAGGRLHEQFF. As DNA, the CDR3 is TGTGCCAGCAGCACACAACTAGCGGGGGGGCGGTTACATGAGCAGTTCTTC.

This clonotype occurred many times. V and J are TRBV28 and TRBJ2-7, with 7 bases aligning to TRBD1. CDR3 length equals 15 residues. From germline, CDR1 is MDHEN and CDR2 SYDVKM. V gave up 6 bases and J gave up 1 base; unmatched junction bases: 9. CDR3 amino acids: CASRQSGTESYEQYF. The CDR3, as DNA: TGTGCCAGCAGACAATCCGGGACAGAGTCCTACGAGCAGTACTTC.

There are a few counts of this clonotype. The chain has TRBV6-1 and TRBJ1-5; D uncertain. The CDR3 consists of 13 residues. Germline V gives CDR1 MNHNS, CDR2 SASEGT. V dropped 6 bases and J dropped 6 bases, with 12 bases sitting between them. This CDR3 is CASRETRSQPQHF. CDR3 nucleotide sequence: TGTGCCAGCAGAGAGACCCGAAGTCAGCCCCAGCATTTT.

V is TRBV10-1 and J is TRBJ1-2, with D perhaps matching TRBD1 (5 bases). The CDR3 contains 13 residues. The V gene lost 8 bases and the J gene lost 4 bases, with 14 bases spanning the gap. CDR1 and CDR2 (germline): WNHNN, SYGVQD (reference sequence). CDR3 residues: CASPPRGLYGYTF. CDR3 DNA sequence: TGCGCCAGCCCCCCCCGGGGCCTCTATGGCTACACCTTC.

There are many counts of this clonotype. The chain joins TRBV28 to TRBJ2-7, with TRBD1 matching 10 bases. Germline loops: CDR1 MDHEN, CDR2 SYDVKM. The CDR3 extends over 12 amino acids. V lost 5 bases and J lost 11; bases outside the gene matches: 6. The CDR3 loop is CASSLTGGEKYF. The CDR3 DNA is TGTGCCAGCAGTCTGACAGGGGGCGAAAAGTACTTC.

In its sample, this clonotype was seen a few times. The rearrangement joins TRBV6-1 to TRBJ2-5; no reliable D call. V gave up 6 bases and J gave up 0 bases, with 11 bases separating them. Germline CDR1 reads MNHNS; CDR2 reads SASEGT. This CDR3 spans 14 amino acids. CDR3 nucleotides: TGTGCCAGCAGAGGTGCGGCCGACCAAGAGACCCAGTACTTC. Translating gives CASRGAADQETQYF.

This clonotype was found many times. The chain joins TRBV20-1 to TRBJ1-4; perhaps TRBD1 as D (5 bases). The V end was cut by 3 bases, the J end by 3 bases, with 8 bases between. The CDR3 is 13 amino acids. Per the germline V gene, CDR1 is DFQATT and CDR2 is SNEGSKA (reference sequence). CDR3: CSASWGSNEKLFF. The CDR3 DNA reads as TGCAGTGCTAGTTGGGGGTCTAATGAAAAACTGTTTTTT.